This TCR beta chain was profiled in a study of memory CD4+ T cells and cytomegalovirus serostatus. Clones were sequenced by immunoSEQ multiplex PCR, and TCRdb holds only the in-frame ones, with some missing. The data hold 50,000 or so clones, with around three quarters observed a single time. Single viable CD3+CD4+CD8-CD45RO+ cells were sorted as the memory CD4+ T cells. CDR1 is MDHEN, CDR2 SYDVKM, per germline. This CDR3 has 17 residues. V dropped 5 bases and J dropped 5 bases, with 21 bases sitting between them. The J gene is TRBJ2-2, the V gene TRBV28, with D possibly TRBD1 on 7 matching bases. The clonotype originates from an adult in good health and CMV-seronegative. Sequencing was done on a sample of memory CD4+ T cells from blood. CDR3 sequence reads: CASSIGRQGRGTGELFF. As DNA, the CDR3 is TGTGCCAGCAGTATCGGGAGACAGGGCAGAGGGACCGGGGAGCTGTTTTTT. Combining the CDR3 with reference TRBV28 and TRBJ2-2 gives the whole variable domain DVKVTQSSRYLVKRTGEKVFLECVQDMDHENMFWYRQDPGLGLRLIYFSYDVKMKEKGDIPEGYSVSREKKERFSLILESASTNQTSMYLCASSIGRQGRGTGELFFGEGSRLTVL.